This T cell receptor (beta chain) was captured in a study of T cells in Graves' hyperthyroidism and ophthalmopathy. For the study at large: Before any treatment, at initial diagnosis, peripheral blood was collected.

As concerns this clonotype: Its specificity is unknown.

Researchers defined stable Graves' hyperthyroidism as no ophthalmopathy progression within 18 months. Study results and limitations: A model built on 13 V-J features separated ophthalmopathy from stable hyperthyroidism.

TCR beta CDR3 region amplification was performed from RNA transcripts. The HTBI primer set drove a first-round RT-PCR of the TCR CDR3. MiXCR, applied by TCRdb to the multiplex PCR reads, yields one record per CDR3 protein. The sample lists 550,000 to 800,000 distinct CDR3 sequences; roughly 15% were seen once. This CDR3 region has 16 residues. V gave up 5 bases and J gave up 11 bases; unmatched junction bases: 16. Per the germline V gene, CDR1 is MDHEN and CDR2 is SYDVKM. V and J are TRBV28 and TRBJ2-7; 12 positions match TRBD2. Sequences were obtained from blood. The receptor comes from a man aged 18 to 30 with Graves' hyperthyroidism. The CDR3 sequence: CASSKAGTSGFPSEYF. DNA for the CDR3: TGTGCCAGCAGTAAAGCCGGGACTAGCGGGTTCCCAAGCGAGTACTTC.